The next 17 T cell receptor beta chains were all read from a single sample in a study of T cell responses to AZD1222 COVID-19 vaccine. The repertoire was sequenced with immunoSEQ multiplex PCR; TCRdb's copy has only in-frame clones and lacks some. This table has some 170,000 clones, approximately 94% appearing once. This sample comprised peripheral blood, obtained on day 0 of AZD1222 vaccination. The receptor source for this set is an adult in good health.

This chain uses TRBV3-1 (or the pseudogene TRBV3-2) with TRBJ2-7; D tentatively fits TRBD1 or TRBD2 (5 bases each). Germline V gene sequence: CDR1 LGHDT, CDR2 YNNKEL (reference sequence). The V end lost 6 bases, the J end lost 3 bases, and 12 bases lay between the germline ends. The CDR3 length is 13 residues. The DNA for the CDR3 is TGTGCCAGCAGTTCCGGGACCATCTACGAGCAGTACTTC. Translation: CASSSGTIYEQYF.

The chain links TRBV3-1 (or the pseudogene TRBV3-2) to TRBJ2-1; no clear D. CDR1 is LGHDT and CDR2 is YNNKEL in the germline V gene (reference sequence). The CDR3 contains 14 residues. The V end was cut by 1 base, the J end by 5 bases, with 9 bases between. CDR3 loop: CASSQGFSHNEQFF. In DNA form, the CDR3 reads TGTGCCAGCAGCCAAGGGTTCAGCCACAATGAGCAGTTCTTC.

The chain joins TRBV30 to TRBJ2-2; no definite D call. The V end lost 0 bases, the J end lost 4 bases, and 12 bases lay between the germline ends. Germline V gives CDR1 GTSNPN, CDR2 SVGIG (reference sequence). The CDR3 loop spans 15 amino acids. The CDR3 protein is CAWSVGVRRTGELFF. The CDR3 nucleotides read TGTGCCTGGAGTGTAGGAGTGAGACGCACCGGGGAGCTGTTTTTT. Full variable domain (remainder filled in from reference TRBV30 and TRBJ2-2): SQTIHQWPATLVQPVGSPLSLECTVEGTSNPNLYWYRQAAGRGLQLLFYSVGIGQISSEVPQNLSASRPQDRQFILSSKKLLLSDSGFYLCAWSVGVRRTGELFFGEGSRLTVL.

The V and J genes are TRBV19 and TRBJ2-6, with D unresolved. The germline V gene has CDR1 LNHDA and CDR2 SQIVND (reference sequence). The CDR3 covers 17 residues. Trimming removed 3 bases from V and 0 bases from J, with 12 bases in between. The CDR3 sequence is CASSIPSRFSGANVLTF. The CDR3 coding sequence is TGTGCCAGTAGTATTCCATCACGTTTCTCTGGGGCCAACGTCCTGACTTTC.

The chain employs TRBV23-1 and TRBJ2-5, with 7 bases aligning to TRBD2. TRBV23-1 is noted as an ORF with a role that remains uncertain. After removal of 2 bases from V and 1 base from J, the junction contained 10 bases not matched to a gene. The CDR3 covers 17 residues. As DNA, the CDR3 is TGCGCCAGCAGTCAAGCGGGAGTTCGGGTGTGCCAAGAGACCCAGTACTTC. Residues: CASSQAGVRVCQETQYF.

The chain links TRBV6-5 to TRBJ1-3; D may be TRBD1 (6 bases). The CDR3 sequence is 14 residues long. Trimming pared 8 bases from V and 8 bases from J, leaving 19 bases between. Germline V lookup: CDR1 MNHEY, CDR2 SVGAGI. CDR3 bases: TGTGCCAGCGGGCCTGGACGGAAGGGGGACACCATATATTTT. Amino acid sequence: CASGPGRKGDTIYF.

The rearrangement links TRBV24-1 to TRBJ2-7, with 11 nucleotides matching TRBD2. CDR3 length: 15 amino acids. V trimming: 8 bases; J trimming: 4 bases; junction bases outside the gene matches: 9. The germline V gene encodes CDR1 KGHDR and CDR2 SFDVKD. CDR3 DNA sequence: TGTGCCACCACCCGACTAGCGGGATTTTGGTACGAGCAGTACTTC. Translated, it gives CATTRLAGFWYEQYF.

The V gene is TRBV5-6, the J gene TRBJ1-6; tentative D call: TRBD1 (5 bases). V lost 0 bases to trimming and J lost 7 bases, with 11 bases between them. Germline lookup yields CDR1 SGHDT and CDR2 YYEEEE. This CDR3 spans 15 amino acids. In nucleotides, the CDR3 is TGTGCCAGCAGCTTGGGGAGGCCAGGGAATTCACCCCTCCACTTT. Protein sequence: CASSLGRPGNSPLHF.

This clone appeared a few times. This sequence joins TRBV10-3 and TRBJ2-1, with D uncertain. The CDR3 is made up of 14 amino acids. In germline, CDR1 is ENHRY, CDR2 SYGVKD. The V end lost 4 bases, the J end lost 3 bases, and 10 bases lay between the germline ends. The CDR3 sequence is CAISVTVDYNEQFF. The CDR3 region has the DNA TGTGCCATCAGTGTAACAGTGGACTACAATGAGCAGTTCTTC.

This clone has only a few counts. This chain links TRBV27 with TRBJ1-1; no firm D call. Germline V CDR1 and CDR2: MNHEY, SMNVEV (reference sequence). V was trimmed by 10 bases and J by 1 base, leaving 13 bases between them. CDR3 size: 13 residues. This CDR3 reads CATGPHRNTEAFF. CDR3 nucleotides: TGTGCCACCGGGCCTCACAGGAACACTGAAGCTTTCTTT.

This chain links TRBV29-1 with TRBJ2-2, with 7 bases fitting TRBD2. The CDR3 length is 16 residues. V lost 4 bases, J lost 5 bases, and 13 bases stayed unmatched. The germline CDR1 and CDR2 sequences are SQVTM and ANQGSEA. CDR3 sequence: CSVGAGTIGGTGELFF. The CDR3 DNA reads TGCAGCGTTGGAGCGGGGACGATTGGGGGGACCGGGGAGCTGTTTTTT.

The rearrangement joins TRBV29-1 to TRBJ2-3; maybe TRBD2 (6 bases). The germline V gene has CDR1 SQVTM and CDR2 ANQGSEA. With 7 bases removed from V and 0 bases from J, the gap between germline ends came to 11 bases. The CDR3 consists of 13 residues. CDR3 region: CSGARDSTDTQYF. The CDR3 bases are TGCAGCGGAGCGCGGGATAGCACAGATACGCAGTATTTT.

CDR3 loop: CASGTGTGVYNEQFF. The CDR3 DNA is TGTGCCAGTGGTACCGGGACAGGAGTCTACAATGAGCAGTTCTTC. This sequence joins TRBV11-2 and TRBJ2-1; 8 bases line up with TRBD1. This CDR3 region has 15 residues. Germline values: CDR1 SGHAT, CDR2 FQNNGV. Trimming cost V 9 bases and J 3 bases; bases outside gene matches: 10. Supplemented by reference TRBV11-2 and TRBJ2-1, the full variable domain reads EAGVAQSPRYKIIEKRQSVAFWCNPISGHATLYWYQQILGQGPKLLIQFQNNGVVDDSQLPKDRFSAERLKGVDSTLKIQPAKLEDSAVYLCASGTGTGVYNEQFFGPGTRLTVL.

The genes are TRBV2 and TRBJ2-1; TRBD1 might be the D (6 bases). Germline CDR1 SNHLY, CDR2 FYNNEI. The length of the CDR3 is 13 residues. V was trimmed by 8 bases and J by 3 bases, leaving 11 bases between them. The CDR3 DNA follows: TGTGCCAGCCCGGGACAAAACTACAATGAGCAGTTCTTC. It codes for CASPGQNYNEQFF.

CDR3 in DNA: TGTGCCAGCAGTTACTCCACAGGGGTCGATACGCAGTATTTT. Residues: CASSYSTGVDTQYF. The chain has TRBV6-2 or TRBV6-3 and TRBJ2-3; 7 bases align to TRBD1. Germline CDR1 reads MNHEY; CDR2 reads SVGEGT. V lost 0 bases to trimming and J lost 6 bases; unmatched junction nucleotides: 3. The CDR3 contains 14 residues.

The chain employs TRBV5-8 and TRBJ2-1; the D gene could be TRBD1 or TRBD2 (5 bases each). Germline CDR1 and CDR2: SGHTS and YDEGEE. V was shortened by 9 bases and J by 1 base, with 14 bases between the two germline ends. The CDR3 runs to 14 residues. This CDR3 reads CAISRGFSYNEQFF. DNA of the CDR3: TGTGCCATTTCGAGGGGTTTTTCCTACAATGAGCAGTTCTTC.

J is TRBJ1-2 and V is TRBV28, with a possible D match to TRBD1 (5 bases). The CDR3 extends over 14 amino acids. Trimming removed 7 bases at V and 5 bases at J, with 17 bases between. Germline CDR1 is MDHEN and CDR2 is SYDVKM. The CDR3 nucleotides read TGTGCCAGCACCCAATCCGGGACGGAATATGGCTACACCTTC. It is translated as CASTQSGTEYGYTF.